This T cell receptor beta chain was documented in a study of vaccination and CD4 T cells after COVID-19. At the Johns Hopkins FTIC core, DNA taken from cultured CD4+ T cells was sequenced by way of the Oncomine TCR Beta short-read assay. TCRdb re-analysed the PCR reads in MiXCR, keeping a single row per CDR3 protein. The table has about 14,000 distinct CDR3 sequences, under 75% seen once. This clonotype was counted a few times. Antigen: not known. This CDR3 contains 14 residues. The V and J ends lost 6 bases and 7 bases respectively, with 18 bases between them. Germline values: CDR1 MNHNS, CDR2 SASEGT. Treatment noted: approximately nine-day PBMC culture with coronavirus spike peptide pools or control peptides (ViraFEST assay).

This chain links TRBV6-1 with TRBJ2-5; TRBD1 is a possible D gene (6 bases). The receptor's source is a human donor who had recovered from COVID-19. The material sequenced was CD4+ T cells from blood, cultured in vitro. The CDR3 spells CASSTGTTRATQYF. Here the CDR3 DNA reads TGTGCCAGCAGCACCGGGACAACGCGGGCGACCCAGTACTTC.